This T cell receptor beta chain was retrieved from a study of blood T cells in healthy people across ages. Study results and limitations: A greater number of naive CD4+ cells and higher diversity distinguished long-lived donors from aged donors.

This CDR3 is built from 14 residues. The trim removed 5 bases at V and 9 bases at J, leaving 10 bases unmatched. The second PCR ran 7 to 11 cycles with a sample-barcoded 5' primer and J-beta primers. In TCRdb, the 5' RACE reads were re-called with MiXCR into one record per CDR3 protein. The profile shows about 1.7 million distinct CDR3 sequences, roughly 30% of them singletons. This clonotype was recorded a few times. Its antigen remains unknown. Each of the donors had 8 to 10 milliliters of peripheral blood drawn into EDTA-treated Vacutainer tubes. The receptor was isolated from a woman under 40 in good health. Sequences were obtained from blood. This rearrangement joins TRBV12-3 or TRBV12-4 to TRBJ2-1; 7 nucleotides align to TRBD2. CDR3 bases: TGTGCCAGCAGTATCTCCGGGACTAACGGTGAGCAGTTCTTC. It codes for CASSISGTNGEQFF.